This T cell receptor beta chain was sequenced for a study of blood T cells in healthy people across ages. Study in general: Through template switching, about one barcoded beta molecule was captured per two T cells, as measured in model experiments.

Germline CDR1 and CDR2: DFQATT and SNEGSKA (reference sequence). This CDR3 region has 14 residues. Trimming took off 6 bases at V and 1 base at J, with 13 bases between the two ends. The authors ran a second PCR of about 6 to 11 cycles using a sample-barcoded 5' primer and a J-beta primer mix. TCRdb reanalysed the 5' RACE reads using MiXCR and keeps one entry per CDR3 protein. The table lists 1.2 million to 1.5 million distinct CDR3 sequences, around two fifths of them singletons. In the case of this clonotype: The antigen remains unidentified. A much more abundant neighbour one base away suggests this may be a read error.

Study-wide results and caveats: The lack of PBMC sorting stopped any conclusive naive versus antigen-experienced comparison. Both naive CD4+ cell counts and diversity were greater in long-lived donors than in aged donors. Higher naive T cell percentage went strongly together with higher TCR beta diversity.

This receptor was obtained from a young woman in good health. The chain combines TRBV20-1 with TRBJ1-5, with D unclear. Source material: blood. This chain's CDR3 is CSAQPGSSNQPQHF. The DNA of the CDR3 is TGCAGTGCCCAGCCGGGATCGAGCAATCAGCCCCAGCATTTT.